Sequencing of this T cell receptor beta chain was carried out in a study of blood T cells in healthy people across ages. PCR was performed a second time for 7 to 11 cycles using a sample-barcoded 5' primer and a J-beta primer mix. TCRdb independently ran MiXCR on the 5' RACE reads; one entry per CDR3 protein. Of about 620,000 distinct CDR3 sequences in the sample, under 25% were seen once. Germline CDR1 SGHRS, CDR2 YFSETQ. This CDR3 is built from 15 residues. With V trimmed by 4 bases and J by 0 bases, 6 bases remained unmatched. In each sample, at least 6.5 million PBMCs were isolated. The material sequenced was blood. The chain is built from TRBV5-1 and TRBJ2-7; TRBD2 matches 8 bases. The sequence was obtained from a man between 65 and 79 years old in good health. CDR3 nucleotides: TGCGCCAGCAGCAACGGACTAGCCGTCTCCTACGAGCAGTACTTC. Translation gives CASSNGLAVSYEQYF.